Listed below are T cell receptor beta chains from one sample, sequenced in a study of blood T cell repertoires in COVID-19. Sequencing used immunoSEQ multiplex PCR; TCRdb keeps in-frame clones, though not all of them. Seen here are roughly 50,000 clones, 70% to 90% observed once, and the top ten hold approximately 12%. Sequenced sample: peripheral blood. The receptor set was obtained from a man between 65 and 79 years old with active COVID-19. Both conserved end residues are part of each CDR3. Each record gives: J gene, D gene, clone size, V gene, CDR3 protein, CDR3 DNA. A D gene is named only where the DNA matches it firmly. Size tells how often a clone was seen (once, few, many) or the class of an expanded clone, and some rows leave it out.

TRBJ2-5 . . TRBV24-1 CATRGAGMYQETQYF TGTGCCACCAGAGGGGCAGGGATGTACCAAGAGACCCAGTACTTC
TRBJ2-7 . . TRBV2 CASSESHYEQYF TGTGCCAGCAGTGAAAGCCACTACGAGCAGTACTTC
TRBJ1-2 . . TRBV18 CASSPPAGDYGYTF TGTGCCAGCTCACCACCAGCCGGAGACTATGGCTACACCTTC
TRBJ1-1 . . TRBV24-1 CATVGQSNTEAFF TGTGCCACAGTCGGACAGAGTAACACTGAAGCTTTCTTT
TRBJ2-3 . . TRBV9 CASSRDYLTDTQYF TGTGCCAGCAGCCGTGACTACCTCACAGATACGCAGTATTTT
TRBJ1-2 . few TRBV20-1 CSASEGRGYGYTF TGCAGTGCTAGTGAAGGGAGGGGCTATGGCTACACCTTC
TRBJ1-6 TRBD1 few TRBV6-2/TRBV6-3 CASSPPTGGIDNSPLHF TGTGCCAGCAGCCCACCGACAGGGGGAATCGATAATTCACCCCTCCACTTT
TRBJ1-6 . . TRBV12-1 CASYYSPLHF TGTGCCAGCTATTATTCACCCCTCCACTTT
TRBJ2-1 TRBD2 . TRBV6-5 CASRGLAAPHEQFF TGTGCCAGCAGGGGACTAGCGGCGCCCCATGAGCAGTTCTTC
TRBJ1-2 . . TRBV4-2 CASSQELGTWNYGYTF TGTGCCAGCAGCCAAGAATTAGGGACATGGAATTATGGCTACACCTTC